These 19 T cell receptor beta chains originate from one sample sequenced in a study of T cell changes during pregnancy in multiple sclerosis (dated by TCRdb to the late 2010s). Library prep was done by the immunoSEQ multiplex PCR assay. The table comes from immuneACCESS by way of TCRdb, which keeps in-frame sequences with V and J called. Part of the clones is missing from these tables; in studies checked, under half for an unresolved V gene and the rest for unknown reasons. A total of 70,000 to 80,000 clones appear in this sample, 85% to 95% of them only once. The top ten clones comprise 1% of the sample. The sample consisted of peripheral blood, taken in the first trimester of pregnancy. These receptors came from a female donor with multiple sclerosis, enrolled in a pregnancy study.

The chain recombines TRBV19 with TRBJ2-3; 9 bases agree with TRBD1. V shed 5 bases, J shed 5 bases, and the junction held 8 bases outside the gene matches. CDR3 length equals 15 residues. The germline V gene has CDR1 LNHDA and CDR2 SQIVND (reference sequence). This CDR3 is CASSVTGGAGDTQYF. CDR3 nucleotide sequence: TGTGCCAGTAGTGTGACAGGGGGGGCCGGAGATACGCAGTATTTT. Looking up the rest from reference TRBV19 and TRBJ2-3 gives the full variable domain: DGGITQSPKYLFRKEGQNVTLSCEQNLNHDAMYWYRQDPGQGLRLIYYSQIVNDFQKGDIAEGYSVSREKKESFPLTVTSAQKNPTAFYLCASSVTGGAGDTQYFGPGTRLTVL.

The chain uses TRBV5-1 and TRBJ2-2; tentatively, D is TRBD2 (6 bases). The germline V gene encodes CDR1 SGHRS and CDR2 YFSETQ. The CDR3 is made up of 15 amino acids. Trimming removed 4 bases from V and 1 base from J, with 11 bases in between. The CDR3 DNA is TGCGCCAGCAGCCCGGGACTCAGGAACACCGGGGAGCTGTTTTTT. Protein: CASSPGLRNTGELFF.

This clone appeared a single time. The chain uses TRBV6-5 and TRBJ2-7; 10 nucleotides line up with TRBD2. This CDR3 contains 16 residues. The V and J ends lost 4 bases and 0 bases, in that order; junction bases with no gene match: 6. From germline, CDR1 is MNHEY and CDR2 SVGAGI. The CDR3, as DNA: TGTGCCAGCAGTTCACTCACTAGCGGGGCCTCCTACGAGCAGTACTTC. Amino acid sequence: CASSSLTSGASYEQYF.

The gene calls are TRBV4-1 and TRBJ1-4; the match to TRBD1 covers 8 bases. The V gene's germline CDR1 is MGHRA and CDR2 YSYEKL. V trimming: 0 bases; J trimming: 8 bases; junction bases outside the gene matches: 8. This CDR3 is 16 amino acids long. CDR3 loop: CASSQEETGVREKLFF. The CDR3 DNA is TGCGCCAGCAGCCAAGAAGAGACAGGGGTTCGCGAAAAACTGTTTTTT.

The chain recombines TRBV9 with TRBJ2-3; 8 bases are a match to TRBD1. After removal of 4 bases from V and 0 bases from J, the junction contained 7 bases not matched to a gene. Germline V gene lookup returns CDR1 SGDLS and CDR2 YYNGEE. This CDR3 is built from 16 residues. Here the CDR3 DNA reads TGTGCCAGCAGCCCACGGGACAGGAGAAGCACAGATACGCAGTATTTT. Residues: CASSPRDRRSTDTQYF.

The chain uses TRBV5-1 and TRBJ2-3; 8 bases are shared with TRBD2. Germline V gene lookup returns CDR1 SGHRS and CDR2 YFSETQ. V was pared by 3 bases and J by 1 base, with 1 base of the junction left unmatched. The CDR3 spans 14 residues. The CDR3 DNA reads as TGCGCCAGCAGCTCCGGGAGGGGCACAGATACGCAGTATTTT. This gives the protein CASSSGRGTDTQYF.

CDR3 amino acids: CASSLGTPRAYEQYF. Here the CDR3 DNA reads TGTGCCAGTAGTCTCGGGACACCGAGGGCTTACGAGCAGTACTTC. The chain combines TRBV19 with TRBJ2-7, with D maybe TRBD1 (6 bases). The V end was cut by 5 bases, the J end by 4 bases, with 18 bases between. The CDR3 extends over 15 amino acids. In germline, CDR1 is LNHDA, CDR2 SQIVND (reference sequence).

The rearrangement uses TRBV28 and TRBJ2-7; the D gene is possibly TRBD1 (6 bases). This CDR3 has 12 residues. Germline values: CDR1 MDHEN, CDR2 SYDVKM. The ends were cut back, 7 bases at V and 7 bases at J, with 14 bases in the middle. Here the CDR3 reads CASITGPGEQYF. The CDR3 coding sequence is TGTGCCAGCATCACAGGGCCGGGGGAGCAGTACTTC.

The chain couples TRBV11-2 to TRBJ1-1; D call uncertain. The CDR3 is made up of 13 amino acids. Trimming left V 0 bases short and J 2 bases short, with 4 bases between. Germline V CDR1 and CDR2: SGHAT, FQNNGV. CDR3 sequence reads: CASSLDPNTEAFF. In DNA, the CDR3 is TGTGCCAGCAGCTTAGATCCTAACACTGAAGCTTTCTTT.

The J gene is TRBJ1-4, the V gene TRBV27; possible D gene TRBD1, 5 bases. Trimming took 5 bases from V and 3 from J, leaving 10 bases between them. Per germline, CDR1 MNHEY and CDR2 SMNVEV (reference sequence). The CDR3 runs 14 residues. CDR3 amino acids: CASSAGGSNEKLFF. CDR3 bases: TGTGCCAGCAGTGCGGGGGGATCTAATGAAAAACTGTTTTTT.

The J gene is TRBJ2-3, the V gene TRBV5-1; 10 bases match TRBD2. This CDR3 comprises 15 residues. V was clipped by 0 bases and J by 5 bases; unmatched bases: 3. Germline V gives CDR1 SGHRS, CDR2 YFSETQ. CDR3: CASSLASGRGDTQYF. The DNA for the CDR3 is TGCGCCAGCAGCTTGGCTAGCGGGAGAGGAGATACGCAGTATTTT.

This clone was seen once. V and J are TRBV11-2 and TRBJ2-7; 10 bases map to TRBD1. After removal of 3 bases from V and 5 bases from J, the junction contained 7 bases not matched to a gene. This CDR3 region has 15 residues. CDR1 is SGHAT, CDR2 FQNNGV, per germline. The CDR3: CASSLVGTGENEQYF. CDR3 nucleotides: TGTGCCAGCAGCTTGGTGGGGACAGGGGAAAACGAGCAGTACTTC.

V and J are TRBV18 and TRBJ2-3; D may be TRBD2 (6 bases). Trimming left V 3 bases short and J 7 bases short, with 17 bases between. Germline V gene data show CDR1 as KGHSH and CDR2 as LQKENI. The CDR3 covers 15 residues. CDR3 residues: CASSPVADAANTQYF. The CDR3 nucleotides read TGTGCCAGCTCACCCGTAGCGGACGCGGCTAATACGCAGTATTTT. Filled out from reference TRBV18 and TRBJ2-3, the complete variable domain reads NAGVMQNPRHLVRRRGQEARLRCSPMKGHSHVYWYRQLPEEGLKFMVYLQKENIIDESGMPKERFSAEFPKEGPSILRIQQVVRGDSAAYFCASSPVADAANTQYFGPGTRLTVL.

The chain links TRBV5-5 to TRBJ1-5; D perhaps matches TRBD1 (6 bases). Germline CDR1 and CDR2: SGHKS and YYEKEE (reference sequence). V lost 4 bases, J lost 1 base, and 15 bases lay in between. The CDR3 is 16 amino acids. CDR3 amino acids: CASSPIQGTSNQPQHF. The CDR3 nucleotides read TGTGCCAGCAGCCCCATACAGGGTACCAGCAATCAGCCCCAGCATTTT. Using reference TRBV5-5 and TRBJ1-5 for the parts outside the CDR3, the full variable domain is DAGVTQSPTHLIKTRGQQVTLRCSPISGHKSVSWYQQVLGQGPQFIFQYYEKEERGRGNFPDRFSARQFPNYSSELNVNALLLGDSALYLCASSPIQGTSNQPQHFGDGTRLSIL.

The DNA for the CDR3 is TGTGCCAGCAGCCAAGGAACCGGGACAGGGCCAAACACTGAAGCTTTCTTT. Its protein product is CASSQGTGTGPNTEAFF. V usage is TRBV14 and J usage is TRBJ1-1; 9 nucleotides match TRBD1. The ends lost 1 base at V and 2 bases at J; junction bases unmatched: 8. This CDR3 is 17 amino acids long. The germline gives CDR1 SGHDN, CDR2 FVKESK.

The CDR3: CASSLRLQGLADEQFF. The CDR3 region has the DNA TGCGCCAGCAGCTTGAGACTCCAGGGACTAGCGGATGAGCAGTTCTTC. This chain connects TRBV5-1 to TRBJ2-1, with 11 bases fitting TRBD2. Per germline, CDR1 SGHRS and CDR2 YFSETQ. The CDR3 length is 16 residues. V lost 1 base and J lost 8; bases outside the gene matches: 8.

The chain uses TRBV5-1 and TRBJ2-3; TRBD2 matches 12 bases. In germline, CDR1 is SGHRS, CDR2 YFSETQ. The CDR3 extends over 17 amino acids. Trimming cost V 0 bases and J 2 bases; bases outside gene matches: 4. CDR3 DNA sequence: TGCGCCAGCAGCTTGGAACTAGCGGGAGGACACACAGATACGCAGTATTTT. It specifies CASSLELAGGHTDTQYF.

The chain is built from TRBV10-2 and TRBJ2-1; 10 bases are a match to TRBD2. This CDR3 has 14 residues. CDR1 and CDR2 (germline): WSHSY, SAAADI. Germline trimming cut 7 bases from V and 6 bases from J; bases unmatched to any gene: 6. CDR3 loop: CASNLAGGGNEQFF. The CDR3 nucleotides read TGCGCCAGCAACTTAGCGGGAGGTGGCAATGAGCAGTTCTTC.

The chain uses TRBV5-1 and TRBJ2-7; 9 nucleotides agree with TRBD1. With 2 bases clipped from V and 2 bases from J, the junction kept 2 bases outside the gene matches. This CDR3 region has 14 residues. Germline CDR1 SGHRS, CDR2 YFSETQ. The CDR3 is CASSFRDRAYEQYF. CDR3 sequence (DNA): TGCGCCAGCAGCTTCCGGGACAGGGCCTACGAGCAGTACTTC.